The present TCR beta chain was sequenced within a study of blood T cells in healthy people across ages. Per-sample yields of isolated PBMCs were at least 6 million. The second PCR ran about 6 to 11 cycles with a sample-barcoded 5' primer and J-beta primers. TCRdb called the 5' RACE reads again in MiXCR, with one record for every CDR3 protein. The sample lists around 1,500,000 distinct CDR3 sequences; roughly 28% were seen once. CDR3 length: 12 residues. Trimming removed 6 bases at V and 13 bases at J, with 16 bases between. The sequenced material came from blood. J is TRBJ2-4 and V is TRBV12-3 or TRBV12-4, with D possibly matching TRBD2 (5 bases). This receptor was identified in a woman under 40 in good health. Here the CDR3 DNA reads TGTGCCAGCAGCTCTCCGGGGAAGGGACAGTACTTC. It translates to CASSSPGKGQYF.